The 29 T cell receptor beta chains reported below all come from one sample, sequenced in a study of blood T cells in healthy people across ages. Alongside a J-beta primer mix, a sample-barcoded 5' primer served in a second PCR lasting roughly 7 to 11 cycles. TCRdb re-called the 5' RACE reads through MiXCR, storing one row per CDR3 protein. Here the sample spans under 1,000,000 distinct CDR3 sequences, about 47% being singletons. The sequenced material came from blood. These receptors originate from an elderly man in good health.

This clonotype came up many times. This chain links TRBV6-2 or TRBV6-3 with TRBJ2-1, with TRBD2 matching 12 bases. The CDR3 totals 18 residues. The V gene end was trimmed by 8 bases and the J gene end by 0 bases; junction bases not matched to a gene: 11. CDR1 and CDR2 from the germline V gene are MNHEY and SVGEGT. CDR3 nucleotides: TGTGCCAGCGAGGGACTAGCGGGTAAAACGAGCTCCTACAATGAGCAGTTCTTC. This translates into CASEGLAGKTSSYNEQFF.

This clonotype has a handful of counts. The chain carries TRBV20-1 and TRBJ2-3, with a tentative D call TRBD2 (6 bases). The germline V gene encodes CDR1 DFQATT and CDR2 SNEGSKA (reference sequence). V lost 1 base to trimming and J lost 3 bases, with 17 bases between them. The CDR3 spans 16 residues. The CDR3 DNA reads as TGCAGTGCTAGAGCCGCAGGCGGGATTTGGACAGATACGCAGTATTTT. This sequence encodes CSARAAGGIWTDTQYF.

V and J are TRBV20-1 and TRBJ2-1; 10 bases are a match to TRBD2. The CDR3 consists of 17 residues. The V and J ends lost 2 bases and 0 bases, in that order; junction bases with no gene match: 7. Germline CDR1 reads DFQATT; CDR2 reads SNEGSKA (reference sequence). The CDR3 loop is CSARQREGRGSYNEQFF. The CDR3 DNA is TGCAGTGCTAGACAGCGGGAGGGCCGTGGCTCCTACAATGAGCAGTTCTTC.

In its sample, this clonotype was seen a few times. This chain links TRBV30 with TRBJ2-5, with 7 bases fitting TRBD1. Trimming cost V 8 bases and J 5 bases; bases outside gene matches: 11. This CDR3 comprises 13 residues. CDR1 and CDR2 (germline): GTSNPN, SVGIG (reference sequence). In DNA, the CDR3 is TGTGCCATGAACAGGGGCCCTCGGGAGACCCAGTACTTC. This translates into CAMNRGPRETQYF.

There are a few counts of this clonotype. The chain has TRBV6-5 and TRBJ2-3; 9 bases are a match to TRBD2. The germline V gene has CDR1 MNHEY and CDR2 SVGAGI. V shed 5 bases, J shed 2 bases, and the junction held 8 bases outside the gene matches. The CDR3 has 16 amino acids. DNA for the CDR3: TGTGCCAGCAGTCCCCGGGCTAGCGGGAACACAGATACGCAGTATTTT. Amino acids: CASSPRASGNTDTQYF.

The rearrangement links TRBV5-1 to TRBJ2-3; D gene uncertain. The V gene lost 0 bases and the J gene lost 0 bases, with 8 bases spanning the gap. Looked up from germline, CDR1 is SGHRS and CDR2 is YFSETQ. The CDR3 extends over 15 amino acids. The CDR3 nucleotides are TGCGCCAGCAGCTTGGCCGTAGATAGCACAGATACGCAGTATTTT. This encodes CASSLAVDSTDTQYF.

This clonotype appeared a few times. The chain has TRBV20-1 and TRBJ2-1; 8 bases agree with TRBD2. Trimming took 5 bases from V and 5 from J; bases not matched to a gene: 5. This CDR3 region has 13 residues. Germline CDR1 reads DFQATT; CDR2 reads SNEGSKA (reference sequence). CDR3 sequence (DNA): TGCAGTGCTCTCCGGACTAGCCACAATGAGCAGTTCTTC. Amino acids: CSALRTSHNEQFF.

At least ten counts were recorded for this clonotype. This chain connects TRBV12-3 or TRBV12-4 to TRBJ2-7, with D possibly called TRBD1 or TRBD2 (5 bases each). The CDR3 is 14 amino acids. Trimming took off 5 bases at V and 3 bases at J, with 14 bases between the two ends. The CDR3 loop is CASSTGTFDYEQYF. CDR3 nucleotides: TGTGCCAGCAGTACCGGGACCTTTGACTACGAGCAGTACTTC.

This chain uses TRBV5-1 with TRBJ2-3, with D possibly matching TRBD2 (5 bases). There are 15 residues in the CDR3. V was shortened by 2 bases and J by 4 bases, with 14 bases between the two germline ends. Per the germline V gene, CDR1 is SGHRS and CDR2 is YFSETQ. CDR3: CASSLRSGRADTQYF. CDR3 DNA sequence: TGCGCCAGCAGCTTAAGGAGCGGCCGGGCAGATACGCAGTATTTT. Using reference TRBV5-1 and TRBJ2-3 for the parts outside the CDR3, the full variable domain is KAGVTQTPRYLIKTRGQQVTLSCSPISGHRSVSWYQQTPGQGLQFLFEYFSETQRNKGNFPGRFSGRQFSNSRSEMNVSTLELGDSALYLCASSLRSGRADTQYFGPGTRLTVL.

The J gene is TRBJ1-5, the V gene TRBV5-6; D might be TRBD1 (6 bases). Germline loops: CDR1 SGHDT, CDR2 YYEEEE. The germline V and J ends were trimmed by 2 bases and 6 bases, with 18 bases remaining between them. The CDR3 loop spans 16 amino acids. The CDR3 DNA sequence: TGTGCCAGCAGCTTTACAGGGAGAGGCGTCTTTCAGCCCCAGCATTTT. It codes for CASSFTGRGVFQPQHF.

V is TRBV4-3 and J is TRBJ2-5; D not resolved. The J call may be mistaken, given a closer DNA end match to TRBJ2-1. This CDR3 has 13 residues. From germline, CDR1 is LGHNA and CDR2 YSLEER. The CDR3 bases are TGCGCCAGCAGCCAAGAAACCCGAGAGACCCAGTTCTTC. Translating it yields CASSQETRETQFF.

The table lists this clonotype with a few counts. The chain links TRBV6-5 to TRBJ2-7, with 7 bases that match TRBD2. The CDR3 is made up of 13 amino acids. Looked up from germline, CDR1 is MNHEY and CDR2 is SVGAGI. V was pared by 8 bases and J by 7 bases, with 11 bases of the junction left unmatched. The CDR3 protein is CASGLAAGREQYF. The CDR3 nucleotides are TGTGCCAGCGGGCTAGCTGCCGGGAGGGAGCAGTACTTC.

This chain links TRBV2 with TRBJ2-7; perhaps TRBD1 as D (6 bases). Trimming removed 5 bases from V and 4 bases from J, with 15 bases in between. The germline V gene has CDR1 SNHLY and CDR2 FYNNEI. CDR3 length: 14 amino acids. The CDR3 sequence: CASSSRTVGYEQYF. The CDR3 coding sequence is TGTGCCAGCAGTAGCCGGACAGTCGGTTACGAGCAGTACTTC. Full variable domain (remainder filled in from reference TRBV2 and TRBJ2-7): EPEVTQTPSHQVTQMGQEVILRCVPISNHLYFYWYRQILGQKVEFLVSFYNNEISEKSEIFDDQFSVERPDGSNFTLKIRSTKLEDSAMYFCASSSRTVGYEQYFGPGTRLTVT.

The chain has TRBV5-1 and TRBJ2-7; 8 bases fit TRBD2. From germline, CDR1 is SGHRS and CDR2 YFSETQ. The CDR3 has 15 residues. The V and J ends lost 0 bases and 7 bases, in that order; junction bases with no gene match: 9. The CDR3 sequence is CASSLDGLAGDEQYF. CDR3 sequence (DNA): TGCGCCAGCAGCTTGGATGGACTAGCTGGTGATGAGCAGTACTTC.

V usage is TRBV29-1 and J usage is TRBJ1-4; the match to TRBD1 covers 8 bases. This CDR3 contains 15 residues. With 5 bases clipped from V and 4 bases from J, the junction kept 9 bases outside the gene matches. CDR1 is SQVTM and CDR2 is ANQGSEA in the germline V gene. The CDR3 loop is CSVPSQGAGNEKLFF. DNA of the CDR3: TGCAGCGTTCCATCGCAGGGGGCGGGTAATGAAAAACTGTTTTTT.

The J gene is TRBJ1-1, the V gene TRBV5-1, with TRBD1 identical over 7 bases. Unmatched junction bases numbered 6, after V lost 4 bases and J lost 0 bases. Germline V CDR1 and CDR2: SGHRS, YFSETQ. This CDR3 is 15 amino acids long. The CDR3 nucleotides read TGCGCCAGCAGCGCCGACAGGGCCATGAACACTGAAGCTTTCTTT. Amino acids: CASSADRAMNTEAFF.

The chain recombines TRBV28 with TRBJ1-5; maybe TRBD1 (6 bases). Germline loops: CDR1 MDHEN, CDR2 SYDVKM. Trimming stripped 5 bases from V and 2 bases from J, with 10 bases between. This CDR3 spans 14 amino acids. Written as DNA, the CDR3 is TGTGCCAGCAGTGTACAGGGCCGCAATCAGCCCCAGCATTTT. This codes for CASSVQGRNQPQHF.

This clonotype was counted once. This rearrangement joins TRBV12-3 or TRBV12-4 to TRBJ1-5; the match to TRBD1 covers 11 bases. With V trimmed by 8 bases and J by 2 bases, 8 bases remained unmatched. The CDR3 extends over 16 amino acids. CDR3 sequence reads: CASCLRDRGGNQPQHF. The CDR3 nucleotides read TGTGCCAGCTGCCTCCGGGACAGGGGGGGCAATCAGCCCCAGCATTTT.

This clonotype was seen a handful of times. The junction shows a germline mismatch at one end, possibly a read error. The V call is TRBV28, the J call TRBJ2-1, with D tentatively TRBD2 (7 bases). This CDR3 is 17 amino acids long. Germline V gives CDR1 MDHEN, CDR2 SYDVKM. The CDR3 sequence: CASLPLMGGASDNEQFF. CDR3 nucleotide sequence: TGTGCCAGCCTGCCTTTAATGGGGGGGGCCTCCGACAATGAGCAGTTCTTC.

This clonotype was detected only a few times. CDR3: CASSSGLAGLADTQYF. In nucleotides, the CDR3 is TGTGCCAGCAGCTCCGGACTAGCGGGCCTGGCGGATACGCAGTATTTT. The chain has TRBV7-3 and TRBJ2-3, with 11 bases aligning to TRBD2. Losses at the gene ends were 4 bases for V and 6 bases for J; bases not matched to a gene: 9. The CDR3 runs to 16 residues. Germline CDR1 reads SGHTA; CDR2 reads FQGTGA.

In this sample, this clonotype turned up a few times. The chain joins TRBV29-1 to TRBJ2-1; D unresolved. The V end was cut by 3 bases, the J end by 6 bases, with 9 bases between. The CDR3 runs 12 residues. The V gene's germline CDR1 is SQVTM and CDR2 ANQGSEA. The CDR3 protein is CSVERRVNEQFF. The CDR3 coding sequence is TGCAGCGTTGAGCGAAGAGTCAATGAGCAGTTCTTC.

This clonotype was found a few times. The chain combines TRBV7-9 with TRBJ2-3; D may match TRBD1 or TRBD2 (5 bases each). The CDR3 is 14 residues long. The germline V and J ends were trimmed by 5 bases and 6 bases, with 15 bases remaining between them. Germline V CDR1 and CDR2: SEHNR, FQNEAQ (reference sequence). CDR3 protein: CASSGTLVEDTQYF. In DNA, the CDR3 is TGTGCCAGCAGCGGGACCTTGGTTGAGGATACGCAGTATTTT.

The chain couples TRBV5-6 to TRBJ2-4, with a possible D match to TRBD2 (6 bases). V was shortened by 4 bases and J by 0 bases, with 17 bases between the two germline ends. The germline gives CDR1 SGHDT, CDR2 YYEEEE. The CDR3 covers 17 residues. The CDR3 sequence is CASSALIEGLAKNIQYF. The CDR3 DNA follows: TGTGCCAGCAGCGCGCTGATAGAGGGACTAGCCAAAAACATTCAGTACTTC.

This rearrangement joins TRBV9 to TRBJ2-6; D is ambiguous. Germline V gene data show CDR1 as SGDLS and CDR2 as YYNGEE. Trimming took 0 bases from V and 4 from J, leaving 11 bases between them. The CDR3 sequence is 16 residues long. The CDR3 protein is CASSVDSPKGANVLTF. In DNA form, the CDR3 reads TGTGCCAGCAGCGTAGATAGCCCAAAGGGGGCCAACGTCCTGACTTTC.

This clonotype was counted once. This chain connects TRBV10-3 to TRBJ2-5, with a possible D match to TRBD1 (6 bases). The V gene lost 0 bases and the J gene lost 3 bases, with 17 bases spanning the gap. CDR1 and CDR2 (germline): ENHRY, SYGVKD. The CDR3 covers 17 residues. CDR3 nucleotide sequence: TGTGCCATCAGTGAGTCGAGAGGTTTCAGGGGAGAAGAGACCCAGTACTTC. Residues: CAISESRGFRGEETQYF.

The chain joins TRBV7-2 to TRBJ2-5; TRBD2 is a possible D gene (5 bases). The CDR3 sequence is 11 residues long. CDR1 and CDR2 (germline): SGHTA, FQGNSA. The V and J ends lost 4 bases and 13 bases respectively, with 13 bases between them. The CDR3 region has the DNA TGTGCCAGCAGCTCACGGGGTCCTCCGTACTTC. Its protein is CASSSRGPPYF. Using reference TRBV7-2 and TRBJ2-5 for the parts outside the CDR3, the full variable domain is GAGVSQSPSNKVTEKGKDVELRCDPISGHTALYWYRQSLGQGLEFLIYFQGNSAPDKSGLPSDRFSAERTGGSVSTLTIQRTQQEDSAVYLCASSSRGPPYFGPGTRLLVL.

The chain couples TRBV6-6 to TRBJ2-1, with D possibly TRBD2 on 6 matching bases. CDR3 length equals 13 residues. The V end lost 5 bases, the J end lost 5 bases, and 10 bases lay between the germline ends. The germline gives CDR1 MNHNY, CDR2 SVGAGI (reference sequence). The CDR3 region is CASSARTNNEQFF. The CDR3 DNA reads as TGTGCCAGCAGTGCCCGGACTAACAATGAGCAGTTCTTC.

The chain carries TRBV7-9 and TRBJ1-6; D is perhaps TRBD1 (6 bases). Trimming pared 4 bases from V and 2 bases from J, leaving 12 bases between. The CDR3 runs 16 residues. Germline values: CDR1 SEHNR, CDR2 FQNEAQ (reference sequence). The DNA of the CDR3 is TGTGCCAGCAGCTCAGAGGGGGATCCCTATAATTCACCCCTCCACTTT. Translation: CASSSEGDPYNSPLHF.

The V call is TRBV7-2, the J call TRBJ2-3; possibly TRBD1 or TRBD2 for D (5 bases each). The CDR3 loop spans 15 amino acids. CDR1 and CDR2 from the germline V gene are SGHTA and FQGNSA. V lost 5 bases to trimming and J lost 6 bases, with 18 bases between them. The CDR3 here is CASSQGPPDSDTQYF. The CDR3 DNA reads TGTGCCAGCAGCCAGGGACCGCCTGATTCGGATACGCAGTATTTT. Based on the CDR3 plus reference TRBV7-2 and TRBJ2-3, the full variable domain is GAGVSQSPSNKVTEKGKDVELRCDPISGHTALYWYRQSLGQGLEFLIYFQGNSAPDKSGLPSDRFSAERTGGSVSTLTIQRTQQEDSAVYLCASSQGPPDSDTQYFGPGTRLTVL.